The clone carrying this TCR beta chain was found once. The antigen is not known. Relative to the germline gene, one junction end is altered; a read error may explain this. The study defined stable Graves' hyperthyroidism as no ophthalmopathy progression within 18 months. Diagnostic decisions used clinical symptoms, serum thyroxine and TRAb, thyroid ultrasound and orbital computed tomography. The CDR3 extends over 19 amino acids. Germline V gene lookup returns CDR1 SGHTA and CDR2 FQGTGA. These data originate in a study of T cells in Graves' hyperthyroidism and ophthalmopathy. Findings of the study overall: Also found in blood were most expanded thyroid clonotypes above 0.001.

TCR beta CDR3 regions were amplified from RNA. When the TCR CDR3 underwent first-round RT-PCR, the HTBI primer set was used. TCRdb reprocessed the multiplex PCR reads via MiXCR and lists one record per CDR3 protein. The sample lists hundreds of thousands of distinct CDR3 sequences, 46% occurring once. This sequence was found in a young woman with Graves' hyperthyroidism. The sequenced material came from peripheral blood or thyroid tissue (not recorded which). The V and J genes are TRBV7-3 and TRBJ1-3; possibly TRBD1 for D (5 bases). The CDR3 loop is CASSQHSLEGRNSGNTIYF. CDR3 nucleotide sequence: TGCGCCAGCAGCCAACATTCTCTCGAGGGACGGAACTCTGGAAACACCATATATTTT.